Presented here are 20 T cell receptor beta chains from one specimen sequenced in a study of post-analysis software for immune sequencing data (dated by TCRdb to the mid-2010s). The antigens for these receptors are not known. General conclusions and limits of the study: Patients showed significantly higher frequencies than controls for about 5 TRBV segments, among them TRBV5-6, TRBV5-1 and TRBV20-1.

Libraries were prepared through PCR. Data came from an Illumina HiSeq 2500. Unique molecular identifiers were incorporated into TCR beta cDNA libraries to reduce PCR and sequencing biases. The public sequencing data were trimmed at Q25 with fastp and processed into clonotypes with MiXCR by TCRdb, which kept only in-frame beta chains. CDR3 protein sequences are deduplicated, and each keeps its most common genes and DNA. Within this sample are fewer than 850,000 distinct CDR3 sequences, with 25% to 30% of them counted one time only. The ten largest account for roughly 0.57% of the sample. Source material: blood. All receptors derive from a girl between 10 and 17 years old with multiple sclerosis.

CDR3 bases: TGTGCCAGCAGCCTCCAGCGGGTTCGTGGGGATGAGCAGTTCTTC. It translates to CASSLQRVRGDEQFF. V and J are TRBV7-2 and TRBJ2-1; perhaps TRBD2 as D (6 bases). The CDR3 sequence is 15 residues long. V shed 5 bases and J shed 8 bases, with 19 bases lying between them. Germline values: CDR1 SGHTA, CDR2 FQGNSA.

The chain couples TRBV12-3 or TRBV12-4 to TRBJ2-3, with 9 bases identical to TRBD2. The CDR3 is 17 amino acids. J was trimmed by 2 bases and V by 3 bases; bases with no gene match: 9. CDR3 nucleotides: TGTGCCAGCAGTTTGGGCAGCGGGAGGCCCTCCACAGATACGCAGTATTTT. Residues: CASSLGSGRPSTDTQYF.

The V call is TRBV11-3, the J call TRBJ2-1, with D hard to call. CDR1 and CDR2 from the germline V gene are SGHNT and YENEEA. This CDR3 contains 13 residues. V lost 2 bases to trimming and J lost 9 bases, with 11 bases between them. The DNA of the CDR3 is TGTGCCAGCAGCTTATCTCCTATGTCTGAGCAGTTCTTC. It encodes CASSLSPMSEQFF.

The chain uses TRBV18 and TRBJ2-3; tentative D call: TRBD2 (6 bases). The CDR3 runs 15 residues. Germline CDR1 and CDR2: KGHSH and LQKENI. V dropped 2 bases and J dropped 4 bases, with 13 bases sitting between them. CDR3 coding DNA: TGTGCCAGCTCACCAGAGTTATCTAGCGCAGATACGCAGTATTTT. Protein: CASSPELSSADTQYF.

This clonotype was found once. In DNA form, the CDR3 reads TGTGCCAGCAGCTCCGTGCCTTATAATTCACCCCTCCACTTT. This translates into CASSSVPYNSPLHF. The V gene is TRBV7-6, the J gene TRBJ1-6; D is unresolved. This CDR3 has 14 amino acids. V was pared by 4 bases and J by 4 bases, with 8 bases between. In germline, CDR1 is SGHVS, CDR2 FNYEAQ.

The rearrangement links TRBV19 to TRBJ2-4; TRBD1 matches at 9 bases. Trimming removed 7 bases from V and 7 bases from J; junction bases left unmatched: 8. Germline V gives CDR1 LNHDA, CDR2 SQIVND (reference sequence). The CDR3 is made up of 14 amino acids. The CDR3 DNA follows: TGTGCCAGTACCGCCGGGACAGGGATGAACATTCAGTACTTC. Translation gives CASTAGTGMNIQYF.

This clonotype showed up just a few times. The rearrangement uses TRBV12-3 or TRBV12-4 and TRBJ1-3; TRBD1 might be the D (6 bases). CDR3 length equals 17 residues. The V and J ends lost 2 bases and 2 bases respectively, with 16 bases between them. CDR3 protein: CASSLWAGAHPGNTIYF. Written as DNA, the CDR3 is TGTGCCAGCAGTTTATGGGCAGGGGCGCATCCTGGAAACACCATATATTTT.

This clonotype was detected only a few times. The chain has TRBV28 and TRBJ2-5; TRBD2 might be the D (6 bases). The CDR3 is 14 residues long. Between the trimmed V and J ends, which lost 3 bases and 2 bases, there was a span of 10 bases. CDR1 MDHEN and CDR2 SYDVKM come from the germline V gene. In DNA form, the CDR3 reads TGTGCCAGCAGTTTGGGGAGGCCACAAGAGACCCAGTACTTC. Residues: CASSLGRPQETQYF.

This chain connects TRBV29-1 to TRBJ2-7; D call uncertain. V gave up 7 bases and J gave up 6 bases, with 16 bases separating them. The CDR3 has 12 residues. CDR1 is SQVTM, CDR2 ANQGSEA, per germline. CDR3 in DNA: TGCAGCGCCCAGACCGGGCCTGGCGAGCAGTACTTC. Amino acid sequence: CSAQTGPGEQYF.

This clonotype came up a few times. V is TRBV6-6 and J is TRBJ1-5, with TRBD1 as a possible D gene (5 bases). The CDR3 covers 13 residues. Germline values: CDR1 MNHNY, CDR2 SVGAGI (reference sequence). Trimming cost V 7 bases and J 5 bases, with 12 bases left between them. CDR3 in DNA: TGTGCCAGCAACCCGCGGGGGGATCAGCCCCAGCATTTT. Residues: CASNPRGDQPQHF.

This clonotype was recorded a few times. The genes are TRBV6-1 and TRBJ2-1, with 11 positions matching TRBD2. The V and J ends lost 4 bases and 8 bases, in that order; junction bases with no gene match: 7. This CDR3 spans 15 amino acids. Germline-derived CDR1 and CDR2 are MNHNS and SASEGT. The chain's CDR3 is CASSASGTSGDEQFF. CDR3 nucleotides: TGTGCCAGCAGTGCTTCTGGGACTAGCGGCGATGAGCAGTTCTTC.

This clonotype came up once. The J gene is TRBJ2-5, the V gene TRBV7-9, with TRBD2 identical over 13 bases. Germline CDR1 and CDR2: SEHNR and FQNEAQ (reference sequence). V was clipped by 5 bases and J by 5 bases; unmatched bases: 14. The CDR3 has 18 amino acids. The CDR3 protein is CASSTGLAGAPFGETQYF. The CDR3 bases are TGTGCCAGCAGCACCGGACTAGCGGGAGCCCCCTTCGGGGAGACCCAGTACTTC.

The chain recombines TRBV2 with TRBJ1-1, with D tentatively TRBD1 (5 bases). V lost 1 base and J lost 2, with 17 bases in between. This CDR3 spans 17 amino acids. Germline CDR1 SNHLY, CDR2 FYNNEI. DNA of the CDR3: TGTGCCAGCAGTGAAGTTACGGGGCCTCTAGGTAACACTGAAGCTTTCTTT. Translation gives CASSEVTGPLGNTEAFF.

The chain combines TRBV2 with TRBJ2-3; D could derive from TRBD1 or TRBD2 (6 bases each). Trimming took 5 bases from V and 3 from J, leaving 21 bases between them. Germline values: CDR1 SNHLY, CDR2 FYNNEI. CDR3 length: 17 residues. Here the CDR3 DNA reads TGTGCCAGCAGTCGCAAACTAGCAGGGGTACAAACAGATACGCAGTATTTT. It encodes CASSRKLAGVQTDTQYF.

This clonotype was counted only a few times. This chain joins TRBV10-3 and TRBJ2-1, with D possibly being TRBD1 or TRBD2 (5 bases each). The CDR3 contains 15 residues. The V gene lost 2 bases and the J gene lost 9 bases, with 17 bases spanning the gap. Germline assignment: CDR1 ENHRY and CDR2 SYGVKD. CDR3 sequence: CAISEDRTARGEQFF. CDR3 in DNA: TGTGCCATCAGTGAGGACCGGACTGCTAGGGGTGAGCAGTTCTTC.

This clonotype was found a few times. This chain uses TRBV20-1 with TRBJ2-5, with D tentatively TRBD1 (6 bases). Germline assignment: CDR1 DFQATT and CDR2 SNEGSKA (reference sequence). CDR3 length: 16 amino acids. Trimming removed 0 bases from V and 0 bases from J, with 14 bases in between. CDR3: CSARDRDRINQETQYF. For the CDR3, the DNA is TGCAGTGCTAGAGATCGAGACAGGATAAACCAAGAGACCCAGTACTTC.

The chain carries TRBV6-5 and TRBJ2-3; 7 bases line up with TRBD2. There are 14 residues in the CDR3. The germline V gene encodes CDR1 MNHEY and CDR2 SVGAGI. Unmatched junction bases numbered 4, after V lost 2 bases and J lost 5 bases. CDR3 sequence (DNA): TGTGCCAGCAGTTACGGGGTAGCGGGAGATACGCAGTATTTT. Translating it yields CASSYGVAGDTQYF.

The chain recombines TRBV6-1 with TRBJ1-4; TRBD1 is a possible D gene (5 bases). Germline V gene data show CDR1 as MNHNS and CDR2 as SASEGT. The CDR3 runs 17 residues. V was clipped by 3 bases and J by 0 bases, with 14 bases between them. CDR3 DNA: TGTGCCAGCAGTGATTGGGGGAGGGTTGCAACTAATGAAAAACTGTTTTTT. This translates into CASSDWGRVATNEKLFF.

The chain has TRBV9 and TRBJ2-5; a possible D gene is TRBD2 (6 bases). The CDR3 length is 14 residues. Looked up from germline, CDR1 is SGDLS and CDR2 is YYNGEE. Trimming pared 0 bases from V and 2 bases from J, leaving 8 bases between. The CDR3 sequence: CASSVGREQETQYF. The CDR3 nucleotides are TGTGCCAGCAGCGTAGGGCGGGAACAAGAGACCCAGTACTTC.

This clonotype occurred a few times. The V call is TRBV28, the J call TRBJ1-4; D remains ambiguous. The CDR3 has 15 residues. V lost 6 bases to trimming and J lost 0 bases, with 11 bases between them. CDR1 is MDHEN and CDR2 is SYDVKM in the germline V gene. The CDR3 region is CASSPGPATNEKLFF. The CDR3, as DNA: TGTGCCAGCAGCCCAGGCCCAGCAACTAATGAAAAACTGTTTTTT.